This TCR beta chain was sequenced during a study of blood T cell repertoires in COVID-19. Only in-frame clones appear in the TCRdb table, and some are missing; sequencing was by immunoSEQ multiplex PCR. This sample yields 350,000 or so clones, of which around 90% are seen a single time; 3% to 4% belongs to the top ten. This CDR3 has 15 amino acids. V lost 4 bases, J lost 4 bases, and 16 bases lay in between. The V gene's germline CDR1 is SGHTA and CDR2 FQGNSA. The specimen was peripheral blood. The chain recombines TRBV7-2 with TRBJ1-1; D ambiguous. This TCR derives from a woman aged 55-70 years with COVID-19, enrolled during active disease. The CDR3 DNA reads TGTGCCAGCAGCTACGTGGGAGACCTGGGCACTGAAGCTTTCTTT. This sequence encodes CASSYVGDLGTEAFF.